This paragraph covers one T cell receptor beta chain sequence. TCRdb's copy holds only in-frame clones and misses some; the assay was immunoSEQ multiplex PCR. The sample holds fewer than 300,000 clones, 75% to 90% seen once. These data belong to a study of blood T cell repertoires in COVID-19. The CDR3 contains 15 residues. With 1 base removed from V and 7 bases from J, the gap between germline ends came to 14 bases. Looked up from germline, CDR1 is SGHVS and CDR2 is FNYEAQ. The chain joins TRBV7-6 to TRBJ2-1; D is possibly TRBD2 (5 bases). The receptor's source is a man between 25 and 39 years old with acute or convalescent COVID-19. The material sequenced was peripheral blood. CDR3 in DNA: TGTGCCAGCAGCTTAGGACGAGACCCGGGGAATGAGCAGTTCTTC. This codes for CASSLGRDPGNEQFF.